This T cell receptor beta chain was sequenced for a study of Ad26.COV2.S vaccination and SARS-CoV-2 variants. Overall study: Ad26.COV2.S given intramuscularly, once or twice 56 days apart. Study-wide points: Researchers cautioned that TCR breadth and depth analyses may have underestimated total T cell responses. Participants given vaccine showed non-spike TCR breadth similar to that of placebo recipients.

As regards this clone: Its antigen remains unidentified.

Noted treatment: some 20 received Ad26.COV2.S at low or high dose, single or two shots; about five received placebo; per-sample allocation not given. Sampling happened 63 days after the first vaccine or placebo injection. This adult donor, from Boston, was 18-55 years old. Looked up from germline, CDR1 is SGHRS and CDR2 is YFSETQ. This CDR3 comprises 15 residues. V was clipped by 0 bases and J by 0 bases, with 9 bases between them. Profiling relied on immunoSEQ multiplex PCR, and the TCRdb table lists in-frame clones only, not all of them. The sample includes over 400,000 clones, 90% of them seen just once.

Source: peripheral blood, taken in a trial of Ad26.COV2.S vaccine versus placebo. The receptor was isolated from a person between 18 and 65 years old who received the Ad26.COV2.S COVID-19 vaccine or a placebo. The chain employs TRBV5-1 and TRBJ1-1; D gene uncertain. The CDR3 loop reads CASSLGFGLNTEAFF. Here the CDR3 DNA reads TGCGCCAGCAGCTTGGGTTTTGGTTTGAACACTGAAGCTTTCTTT.